The rows below give T cell receptor beta chains drawn from one sample of a study of blood T cell repertoires in COVID-19. TCRdb's copy holds only in-frame clones and misses some; the assay was immunoSEQ multiplex PCR. The sample contains under 100,000 clones, approximately 86% of which appear only once. Sequenced sample: peripheral blood. The receptors come from a man between 45 and 60 years old with acute or convalescent COVID-19. Both conserved end residues are part of each CDR3.

CASSVRTSGPGELFF TRBJ2-2 TRBV7-3
CATSDLPNRDNEQFF TRBJ2-1 TRBV24-1
CASSPQWAGELFF TRBJ2-2 TRBV6-5
CASSPFTGSVGETQYF TRBJ2-5 TRBV11-2
CASSSGLASYEQYF TRBJ2-7 TRBV5-1
CASSLVGTGATYEQYF TRBJ2-7 TRBV11-2
CASKMGRPDGYTF TRBJ1-2 TRBV12-3/TRBV12-4
CASSLDRSYEQYF TRBJ2-7 TRBV19
CASSSPGGGDTQYF TRBJ2-3 TRBV27
CASSITSVSDTQYF TRBJ2-3 TRBV19
CASSPSAGGNGYTF TRBJ1-2 TRBV9
CASSIDSYGYTF TRBJ1-2 TRBV19
CASSDSQPQHF TRBJ1-5 TRBV28
CASSSEVGGQTGELFF TRBJ2-2 TRBV11-3
CSVARTGFERLAGGTQYF TRBJ2-3 TRBV29-1
CAWSQQETQYF TRBJ2-5 TRBV30
CASSPQGTYEQYF TRBJ2-7 TRBV19
CASSSGSGGPYEQYF TRBJ2-7 TRBV19
CASSELHGEKLFF TRBJ1-4 TRBV19
CASSFSGGPNTGELFF TRBJ2-2 TRBV7-2
CVEDRGGLTYNEQFF TRBJ2-1 TRBV5-4
CASSESGLPSYNEQFF TRBJ2-1 TRBV10-2
CASSSPGGGGSYEQYF TRBJ2-7 TRBV28